Each of the 7 T cell receptor beta chains below was sequenced from the same sample in a study of regulatory T cells in long-lasting Graves disease. The time point denotes: persistent/refractory GD, antithyroid drugs over 5 years with positive TRAb. After RNA was extracted from PBMCs, the TCR library was made from it. Relying on iRepertoire HTBI primers and Arm-PCR of CDR3 regions, the team built TCR beta libraries. Using its own MiXCR run on the multiplex PCR reads, TCRdb lists one record per CDR3 protein. The profile shows 600,000 to 850,000 distinct CDR3 sequences, around 30% of them singletons. Sequences were derived from peripheral blood mononuclear cells (PBMCs), sampled when the disease was refractory, from a patient treated with antithyroid drugs. These receptors all stem from a female donor with Graves disease.

The rearrangement uses TRBV5-1 and TRBJ2-2, with a weak D call TRBD1 (6 bases). The CDR3 has 14 residues. V lost 5 bases and J lost 3, with 11 bases in between. Germline values: CDR1 SGHRS, CDR2 YFSETQ. The CDR3 bases are TGCGCCAGCAGTTGGACAGAGTACACCGGGGAGCTGTTTTTT. Its translation: CASSWTEYTGELFF.

J is TRBJ1-5 and V is TRBV2, with a tentative D call TRBD1 (6 bases). The V end was cut by 6 bases, the J end by 6 bases, with 12 bases between. Germline CDR1 reads SNHLY; CDR2 reads FYNNEI. The CDR3 sequence is 13 residues long. The DNA of the CDR3 is TGTGCCAGCAGGCAGGACAGTGGTCAGCCCCAGCATTTT. This encodes CASRQDSGQPQHF. Complete variable domain (other parts from reference TRBV2 and TRBJ1-5): EPEVTQTPSHQVTQMGQEVILRCVPISNHLYFYWYRQILGQKVEFLVSFYNNEISEKSEIFDDQFSVERPDGSNFTLKIRSTKLEDSAMYFCASRQDSGQPQHFGDGTRLSIL.

This clonotype turned up a few times. The chain joins TRBV9 to TRBJ1-2; TRBD1 matches 11 bases. V lost 4 bases, J lost 4 bases, and 6 bases stayed unmatched. Germline CDR1 is SGDLS and CDR2 is YYNGEE. The CDR3 length is 15 residues. The DNA of the CDR3 is TGTGCCAGCAGCCCACCTGGGACAGGGGGCTATGGCTACACCTTC. Translation gives CASSPPGTGGYGYTF.

This clonotype was seen only a few times. The junction does not match germline at one end; this may be a read error. V gene TRBV13 combines with J gene TRBJ1-4; 7 bases map to TRBD1. CDR1 PRHDT and CDR2 FYEKMQ come from the germline V gene (reference sequence). The CDR3 length is 14 residues. The CDR3 loop reads CASSAGGFGEKLLF. The CDR3 DNA reads TGTGCCAGCAGCGCAGGGGGTTTCGGTGAAAAACTGCTTTTT.

The chain joins TRBV30 to TRBJ1-1, with D possibly being TRBD1 (5 bases). With 3 bases removed from V and 4 bases from J, the gap between germline ends came to 21 bases. The CDR3 length is 16 residues. Germline CDR1 and CDR2: GTSNPN and SVGIG (reference sequence). The DNA of the CDR3 is TGTGCCTGGAGGGACCTGATCCAAAGAAGGGGCACTGAAGCTTTCTTT. Its protein is CAWRDLIQRRGTEAFF.

This clonotype was observed many times. The rearrangement uses TRBV6-2 or TRBV6-3 and TRBJ2-7; D uncertain. Germline values: CDR1 MNHEY, CDR2 SVGEGT. This CDR3 comprises 13 residues. V lost 2 bases and J lost 0, with 5 bases in between. CDR3 in amino acids: CASSYRSSYEQYF. For the CDR3, the DNA is TGTGCCAGCAGTTACAGGAGCTCCTACGAGCAGTACTTC.

V is TRBV12-3 or TRBV12-4 and J is TRBJ2-7; D might be TRBD1 (6 bases). Trimming cost V 3 bases and J 6 bases, with 12 bases left between them. The length of the CDR3 is 13 residues. CDR3 sequence reads: CASSLRGSSEQYF. In DNA, the CDR3 is TGTGCCAGCAGTTTGAGGGGGTCGAGCGAGCAGTACTTC.